The 20 T cell receptor beta chains below were found in one sample sequenced in a study of CD8 T cells in ankylosing spondylitis. Findings and limits, study-wide: Ankylosing spondylitis blood appeared to carry a characteristic TCR beta motif of 7 or 8 highly homologous variants.

TCRdb fed the 5' RACE reads into MiXCR, producing one record per CDR3 protein. This sample has roughly 470,000 distinct CDR3 sequences, with approximately 26% found just once. These receptors' targets are unknown. What was sequenced was blood, either unsorted or a sorted T cell fraction (not recorded which). The source of these receptors is a male donor with ankylosing spondylitis.

J is TRBJ1-4 and V is TRBV5-1; 11 bases are shared with TRBD1. The CDR3 is made up of 14 amino acids. Germline V gene lookup returns CDR1 SGHRS and CDR2 YFSETQ. V dropped 4 bases and J dropped 7; count of bases not matched to a gene: 3. CDR3 amino acids: CASSPGTGGEKLFF. In DNA, the CDR3 is TGCGCCAGCAGCCCCGGGACAGGGGGTGAAAAACTGTTTTTT.

This clonotype is a singleton in its sample. The chain combines TRBV5-1 with TRBJ1-6; no clear D. Germline-derived CDR1 and CDR2 are SGHRS and YFSETQ. Between the trimmed V and J ends, which lost 5 bases and 0 bases, there was a span of 9 bases. The CDR3 covers 15 residues. As DNA, the CDR3 is TGCGCCAGCAGGCAGGAGAGCTCCTATAATTCACCCCTCCACTTT. Translation gives CASRQESSYNSPLHF.

This clonotype was seen at least ten times. This chain uses TRBV5-1 with TRBJ1-1; a possible D gene is TRBD1 (5 bases). CDR3 length equals 15 residues. CDR1 is SGHRS and CDR2 is YFSETQ in the germline V gene. V was pared by 3 bases and J by 4 bases, with 16 bases between. CDR3 region: CASSWGDGGSTEAFF. The CDR3 DNA follows: TGCGCCAGCAGCTGGGGGGACGGAGGGAGCACTGAAGCTTTCTTT.

The chain uses TRBV10-2 and TRBJ1-2; weak D call: TRBD1 (6 bases). The CDR3 sequence is 13 residues long. V was shortened by 3 bases and J by 3 bases, with 8 bases between the two germline ends. The germline V gene encodes CDR1 WSHSY and CDR2 SAAADI. CDR3 coding DNA: TGCGCCAGCAGTGACGGGACACACTATGGCTACACCTTC. Protein: CASSDGTHYGYTF.

V gene TRBV7-9 combines with J gene TRBJ2-1, with a tentative D call TRBD2 (5 bases). In germline, CDR1 is SEHNR, CDR2 FQNEAQ (reference sequence). V lost 2 bases to trimming and J lost 12 bases, with 8 bases between them. There are 11 residues in the CDR3. The CDR3 loop is CASSLSRGQFF. For the CDR3, the DNA is TGTGCCAGCAGCTTAAGCCGGGGGCAGTTCTTC.

This clonotype was counted ten times or more. V gene TRBV12-3 or TRBV12-4 combines with J gene TRBJ1-5; D is undetermined. Trimming left V 5 bases short and J 9 bases short, with 8 bases between. CDR3 length equals 11 residues. The DNA for the CDR3 is TGTGCCAGCAGTCCTGAGGGGCCCCAGCATTTT. Amino acids: CASSPEGPQHF.

V and J are TRBV12-3 or TRBV12-4 and TRBJ1-2; D gene ambiguous. Trimming left V 7 bases short and J 8 bases short, with 17 bases between. The CDR3 runs 13 residues. The CDR3 reads CASTMGGTGGYTF. CDR3 coding DNA: TGTGCCAGCACAATGGGCGGCACTGGGGGCTACACCTTC.

The table lists this clonotype with a few counts. CDR3 bases: TGTGCCAGTACCGATAACTATGGCTACACCTTC. Its protein is CASTDNYGYTF. The chain recombines TRBV19 with TRBJ1-2; D is ambiguous. The length of the CDR3 is 11 residues. With 7 bases removed from V and 1 base from J, the gap between germline ends came to 4 bases. The germline V gene encodes CDR1 LNHDA and CDR2 SQIVND (reference sequence).

This clonotype was recorded only once. V usage is TRBV12-3 or TRBV12-4 and J usage is TRBJ1-1, with unresolved D. The CDR3 extends over 14 amino acids. V was clipped by 3 bases and J by 4 bases, with 12 bases between them. The CDR3 DNA reads as TGTGCCAGCAGTTTTTACAGCACTCCCACTGAAGCTTTCTTT. Its protein product is CASSFYSTPTEAFF.

The chain employs TRBV20-1 and TRBJ2-5; TRBD2 matches 7 bases. The germline CDR1 and CDR2 sequences are DFQATT and SNEGSKA (reference sequence). The CDR3 sequence is 13 residues long. V lost 6 bases, J lost 2 bases, and 6 bases stayed unmatched. CDR3 protein: CSAVILAQETQYF. For the CDR3, the DNA is TGCAGTGCCGTTATACTAGCGCAAGAGACCCAGTACTTC.

The V call is TRBV11-2, the J call TRBJ2-5; the D is unclear. The CDR3 has 15 residues. Trimming stripped 1 base from V and 10 bases from J, with 19 bases between. From germline, CDR1 is SGHAT and CDR2 FQNNGV. DNA of the CDR3: TGTGCCAGCAGCTTAGGTCCGGGCATCAATGACGGCCAGTACTTC. Translation gives CASSLGPGINDGQYF. The full variable domain, rest sourced from reference TRBV11-2 and TRBJ2-5, is EAGVAQSPRYKIIEKRQSVAFWCNPISGHATLYWYQQILGQGPKLLIQFQNNGVVDDSQLPKDRFSAERLKGVDSTLKIQPAKLEDSAVYLCASSLGPGINDGQYFGPGTRLLVL.

The genes are TRBV29-1 and TRBJ2-7; 10 bases fit TRBD1. CDR1 is SQVTM, CDR2 ANQGSEA, per germline. V shed 7 bases and J 3 bases; nucleotides not matched to a gene: 9. This CDR3 contains 14 residues. CDR3 region: CSATMGQGIYEQYF. CDR3 nucleotides: TGCAGCGCAACAATGGGACAGGGGATCTACGAGCAGTACTTC.

The rearrangement joins TRBV27 to TRBJ2-1, with D perhaps TRBD2 (6 bases). The CDR3 loop spans 13 amino acids. Looked up from germline, CDR1 is MNHEY and CDR2 is SMNVEV (reference sequence). Trimming pared 1 base from V and 13 bases from J, leaving 14 bases between. The CDR3 spells CASSLWRESEQFF. In DNA, the CDR3 is TGTGCCAGCAGTTTATGGCGGGAAAGCGAACAGTTCTTC.

The chain employs TRBV11-3 and TRBJ2-1; D not certain. The CDR3 consists of 13 residues. V was trimmed by 1 base and J by 10 bases, leaving 11 bases between them. Germline lookup yields CDR1 SGHNT and CDR2 YENEEA. CDR3 sequence reads: CASSLGATIEQFF. CDR3 in DNA: TGTGCCAGCAGCTTAGGGGCCACAATAGAGCAGTTCTTC. The full variable domain, its missing parts supplied by reference TRBV11-3 and TRBJ2-1, is EAGVVQSPRYKIIEKKQPVAFWCNPISGHNTLYWYLQNLGQGPELLIRYENEEAVDDSQLPKDRFSAERLKGVDSTLKIQPAELGDSAVYLCASSLGATIEQFFGPGTRLTVL.

V and J are TRBV10-3 and TRBJ2-2; D perhaps matches TRBD2 (6 bases). Trimming cost V 5 bases and J 3 bases, with 10 bases left between them. There are 14 residues in the CDR3. Germline V gene lookup returns CDR1 ENHRY and CDR2 SYGVKD. CDR3 loop: CAISPPGDTGELFF. CDR3 nucleotide sequence: TGTGCCATCAGTCCACCGGGGGACACCGGGGAGCTGTTTTTT.

The chain couples TRBV20-1 to TRBJ1-3; possible D gene TRBD1, 5 bases. The germline V and J ends were trimmed by 6 bases and 4 bases, with 22 bases remaining between them. Germline assignment: CDR1 DFQATT and CDR2 SNEGSKA (reference sequence). This CDR3 has 16 amino acids. CDR3 amino acids: CSAASSWDDGGNTIYF. In DNA form, the CDR3 reads TGCAGTGCCGCGTCGTCCTGGGACGACGGAGGAAACACCATATATTTT.

The chain recombines TRBV20-1 with TRBJ1-1, with D possibly matching TRBD1 (5 bases). This CDR3 is built from 13 residues. V lost 6 bases, J lost 4 bases, and 15 bases lay in between. Germline V gene data show CDR1 as DFQATT and CDR2 as SNEGSKA (reference sequence). The CDR3 DNA reads TGCAGTGCCAAGCGAGGGCAGGGCACTGAAGCTTTCTTT. Translated: CSAKRGQGTEAFF.

This rearrangement joins TRBV12-3 or TRBV12-4 to TRBJ2-2; D gene unclear. Deletions cut 7 bases from V and 5 bases from J, with 14 bases between. This CDR3 region has 14 residues. CDR3 nucleotides: TGTGCCAGCACCTTTGCGCAGGTTACCGGGGAGCTGTTTTTT. Encoded protein: CASTFAQVTGELFF.

This sequence joins TRBV10-3 and TRBJ1-1; unclear D gene. The CDR3 spans 13 residues. Germline CDR1 and CDR2: ENHRY and SYGVKD. V lost 3 bases and J lost 10, with 15 bases in between. CDR3 region: CAISDKGQLRAFF. CDR3 nucleotides: TGTGCCATCAGTGATAAAGGGCAGCTCAGAGCTTTCTTT.

This chain connects TRBV20-1 to TRBJ2-1; 10 nucleotides agree with TRBD2. The V gene's germline CDR1 is DFQATT and CDR2 SNEGSKA (reference sequence). This CDR3 is built from 14 residues. Trimming cost V 6 bases and J 3 bases; bases outside gene matches: 5. The CDR3 sequence: CSAPLAGDYNEQFF. Written as DNA, the CDR3 is TGCAGTGCCCCTCTAGCGGGGGACTACAATGAGCAGTTCTTC.